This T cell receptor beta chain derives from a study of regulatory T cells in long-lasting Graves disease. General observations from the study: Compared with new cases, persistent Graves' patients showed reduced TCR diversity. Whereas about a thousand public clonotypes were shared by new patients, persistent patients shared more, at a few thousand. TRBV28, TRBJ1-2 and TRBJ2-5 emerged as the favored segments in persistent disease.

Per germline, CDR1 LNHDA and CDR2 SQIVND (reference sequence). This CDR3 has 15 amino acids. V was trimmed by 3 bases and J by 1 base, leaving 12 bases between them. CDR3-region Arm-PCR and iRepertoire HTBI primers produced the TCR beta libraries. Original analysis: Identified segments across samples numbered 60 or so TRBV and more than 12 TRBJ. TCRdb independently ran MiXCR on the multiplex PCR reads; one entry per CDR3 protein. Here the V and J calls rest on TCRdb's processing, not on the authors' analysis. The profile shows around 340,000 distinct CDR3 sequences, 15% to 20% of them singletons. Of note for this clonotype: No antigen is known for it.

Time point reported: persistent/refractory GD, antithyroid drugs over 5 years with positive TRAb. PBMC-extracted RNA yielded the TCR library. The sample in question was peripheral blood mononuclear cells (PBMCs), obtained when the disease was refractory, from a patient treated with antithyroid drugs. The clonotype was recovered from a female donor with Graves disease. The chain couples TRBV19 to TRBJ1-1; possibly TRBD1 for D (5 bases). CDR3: CASSIWGGGNTEAFF. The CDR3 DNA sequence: TGTGCCAGTAGTATTTGGGGGGGAGGGAACACTGAAGCTTTCTTT.